A selection of T cell receptor beta chains follows, all from one sample in a study of blood T cell repertoires in COVID-19. Data came from immunoSEQ multiplex PCR; TCRdb stores just in-frame clones and leaves some out. Among about 270,000 clones listed, more than 70% were seen once. The specimen sequenced was peripheral blood. Source of these receptors: a woman aged 18-29 years with acute or convalescent COVID-19. Each CDR3 is given with its conserved first and last residue. The D gene is left open where the match is weak. Rows give clone size only sometimes, using once, few, many, or a class for an expanded clone.

>NA|NA|TRBV19|TRBJ1-3
CASSVGNTIYF
TGTGCCAGTTCTGTTGGAAACACCATATATTTT
>TRBD2|NA|TRBV18|TRBJ2-1
CASSLTSGGTYNEQFF
TGTGCCAGCTCACTCACTAGCGGGGGGACCTACAATGAGCAGTTCTTC
>TRBD2|few|TRBV5-4|TRBJ2-1
CASSRAGTSVYNEQFF
TGTGCCAGCAGCAGGGCCGGGACTAGCGTCTACAATGAGCAGTTCTTC
>NA|NA|TRBV25-1|TRBJ1-3
CASRGTGYNTIYF
TGTGCCAGCAGGGGCACAGGCTATAACACCATATATTTT
>TRBD1|NA|TRBV28|TRBJ1-2
CASSLPSTGDYGYTF
TGTGCCAGCAGTTTACCCTCGACAGGGGACTATGGCTACACCTTC
>TRBD1|NA|TRBV27|TRBJ2-7
CASSPRQGKTYEQYF
TGTGCCAGCAGTCCGCGACAGGGGAAAACCTACGAGCAGTACTTC
>TRBD2|NA|TRBV19|TRBJ2-1
CASSRLAGMSYNEQFF
TGTGCCAGTAGTCGACTAGCGGGAATGTCCTACAATGAGCAGTTCTTC
>NA|NA|TRBV4-1|TRBJ2-7
CASSQDRAGGRYEQYF
TGCGCCAGCAGCCAAGATCGGGCAGGGGGGAGGTACGAGCAGTACTTC
>TRBD2|NA|TRBV5-1|TRBJ2-1
CASSLVVAGGQGNEQFF
TGCGCCAGCAGCTTGGTGGTAGCGGGAGGGCAGGGCAATGAGCAGTTCTTC
>NA|NA|TRBV5-5|TRBJ2-3
CASSLGAVPSTDTQYF
TGTGCCAGCAGCTTGGGTGCAGTCCCAAGCACAGATACGCAGTATTTT
>NA|NA|TRBV12-3/TRBV12-4|TRBJ2-1
CASSQIGGGEQFF
TGTGCCAGCAGTCAAATCGGGGGAGGTGAGCAGTTCTTC
>TRBD2|NA|TRBV2|TRBJ2-3
CASSDMILAGPTDTQYF
TGTGCCAGCAGTGATATGATCCTAGCGGGCCCCACAGATACGCAGTATTTT